This TCR beta chain was obtained from a study of PD-1 and CTLA-4 blockade in melanoma. The CDR3 consists of 14 residues. Germline lookup yields CDR1 PRHDT and CDR2 FYEKMQ (reference sequence). V lost 1 base, J lost 9 bases, and 13 bases lay in between. Profiled with immunoSEQ multiplex PCR; TCRdb holds only in-frame clones, not every one. The repertoire includes 6,000 to 8,500 clones, about four fifths of them detected once, and roughly 40% sits in the top ten. The TCR comes from a human donor with melanoma. The chain links TRBV13 to TRBJ2-1; weak D call: TRBD2 (6 bases). The sequencing used CD8+ T cells from peripheral blood, collected before anti-PD-1 treatment. In nucleotides, the CDR3 is TGTGCCAGCAGCTTAGCCCGGGGGTTCGGTGAGCAGTTCTTC. This codes for CASSLARGFGEQFF.